The present TCR beta chain was sequenced within a study of spatial heterogeneity in lung cancer. The V gene lost 4 bases and the J gene lost 14 bases, with 21 bases spanning the gap. Germline CDR1 reads LGHDT; CDR2 reads YNNKEL (reference sequence). CDR3 length: 15 residues. For this clonotype: What it recognizes is unknown.

TCRdb re-called the 5' RACE reads through MiXCR, storing one row per CDR3 protein. The repertoire holds some 83,000 distinct CDR3 sequences, with 15% to 20% as singletons. The time point here: sample taken at primary tumor resection. Unsorted whole RNA samples from tumor, nontumor lung or frozen PBMC were sequenced. Findings and limits, study-wide: Ubiquitous expanded tumor TCRs surfaced in blood more at resection than they did at follow-up.

The TCR was taken from a male donor with early-stage non-small cell lung cancer. The chain links TRBV3-1 to TRBJ1-6; unclear D gene. Material: PBMCs, obtained at surgery. The CDR3 nucleotides are TGTGCCAGCAGCCTAGACGTGGTGACGAAAGGAACCCTCCACTTT. This translates into CASSLDVVTKGTLHF. Using reference TRBV3-1 and TRBJ1-6 for the parts outside the CDR3, the full variable domain is DTAVSQTPKYLVTQMGNDKSIKCEQNLGHDTMYWYKQDSKKFLKIMFSYNNKELIINETVPNRFSPKSPDKAHLNLHINSLELGDSAVYFCASSLDVVTKGTLHFGNGTRLTVT.